The present T cell receptor (beta chain) was sequenced within a study of shared clonotypes between healthy human individuals. Study-wide context: Researchers assigned three CD4 naive, three CD4 memory, two CD8 naive and one CD8 memory plate to each donor. Overall study findings and caveats: Shared across a handful of donors were around 5% of the naive CD4 clonotypes.

About this clone: Its matching antigen is unknown.

Assay: immunoSEQ multiplex PCR; the TCRdb copy retains only in-frame clones and omits some. This table has around 990,000 clones, around three quarters appearing once. From germline, CDR1 is SGHRS and CDR2 YFSETQ. V was trimmed by 3 bases and J by 6 bases, leaving 25 bases between them. This CDR3 spans 17 amino acids. The chain employs TRBV5-1 and TRBJ2-7; D possibly uses TRBD1 or TRBD2 (5 bases each). The specimen was memory CD4+ T cells from PBMCs. Subset noted: CD45RA-negative fraction. The sequence derives from a man younger than 35 in good health. Some clones in this sample may be carry-over from other donors' samples. Written as DNA, the CDR3 is TGCGCCAGCAGCTCCACCCGGACATCTCGGGGTCCCATCGAGCAGTACTTC. Translated: CASSSTRTSRGPIEQYF.